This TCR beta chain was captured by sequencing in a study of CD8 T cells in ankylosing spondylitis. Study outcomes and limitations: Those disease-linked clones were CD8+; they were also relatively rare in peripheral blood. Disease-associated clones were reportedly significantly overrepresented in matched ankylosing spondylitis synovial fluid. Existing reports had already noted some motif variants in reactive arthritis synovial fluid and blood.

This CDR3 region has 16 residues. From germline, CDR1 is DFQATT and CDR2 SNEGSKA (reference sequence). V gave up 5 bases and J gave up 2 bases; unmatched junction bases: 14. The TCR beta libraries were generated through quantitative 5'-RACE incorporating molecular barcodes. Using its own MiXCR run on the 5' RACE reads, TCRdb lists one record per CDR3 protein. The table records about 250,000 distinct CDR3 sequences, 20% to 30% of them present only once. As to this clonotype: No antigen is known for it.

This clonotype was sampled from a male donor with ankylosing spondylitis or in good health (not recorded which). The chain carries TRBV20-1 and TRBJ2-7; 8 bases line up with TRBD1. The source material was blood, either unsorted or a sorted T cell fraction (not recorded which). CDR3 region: CSARSNRGWGTYEQYF. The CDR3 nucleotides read TGCAGTGCTCGGAGCAACAGGGGGTGGGGGACCTACGAGCAGTACTTC.